These 18 T cell receptor beta chains originate from one sample sequenced in a study of blood T cell repertoires in COVID-19. Some clones are missing from TCRdb's copy, which holds only in-frame ones; the method was immunoSEQ multiplex PCR. The repertoire holds around 200,000 clones, with approximately 87% as singletons. Sequenced input: peripheral blood. These receptors all come from a man between 65 and 79 years old with active or convalescent COVID-19.

This chain links TRBV9 with TRBJ2-2; a possible D gene is TRBD2 (6 bases). Germline CDR1 and CDR2: SGDLS and YYNGEE. V lost 0 bases and J 4 bases, leaving 13 bases between the germline ends. The CDR3 totals 16 residues. CDR3 in amino acids: CASSVEEGSGTGELFF. Here the CDR3 DNA reads TGTGCCAGCAGCGTAGAGGAGGGGTCCGGCACCGGGGAGCTGTTTTTT.

The rearrangement uses TRBV3-1 (or the pseudogene TRBV3-2) and TRBJ1-5, with 9 bases fitting TRBD1. Germline CDR1 LGHDT, CDR2 YNNKEL (reference sequence). The CDR3 sequence is 15 residues long. With 4 bases clipped from V and 4 bases from J, the junction kept 5 bases outside the gene matches. Here the CDR3 DNA reads TGTGCCAGCAGCCCGGGACAGGGTGGGAATCAGCCCCAGCATTTT. It encodes CASSPGQGGNQPQHF.

The chain employs TRBV18 and TRBJ1-2; 7 nucleotides match TRBD1. Trimming cost V 3 bases and J 8 bases; bases outside gene matches: 9. The CDR3 runs 14 residues. Germline V gene sequence: CDR1 KGHSH, CDR2 LQKENI. The CDR3 sequence is CASSPPKTGLGYTF. DNA for the CDR3: TGTGCCAGCTCACCTCCGAAGACAGGGCTCGGCTACACCTTC.

In this sample, this clone turned up once. The rearrangement links TRBV18 to TRBJ2-7; D perhaps matches TRBD2 (6 bases). The length of the CDR3 is 14 residues. Trimming pared 2 bases from V and 6 bases from J, leaving 14 bases between. CDR1 is KGHSH and CDR2 is LQKENI in the germline V gene. CDR3 coding DNA: TGTGCCAGCTCACCATCGGGATCCGGGGGCGAGCAGTACTTC. Translation: CASSPSGSGGEQYF.

The chain carries TRBV10-2 and TRBJ2-4; 9 nucleotides align to TRBD1. The CDR3 extends over 16 amino acids. With V trimmed by 5 bases and J by 0 bases, 5 bases remained unmatched. The germline CDR1 and CDR2 sequences are WSHSY and SAAADI. CDR3 sequence: CASSRTGVQAKNIQYF. Here the CDR3 DNA reads TGCGCCAGCAGTAGGACAGGGGTCCAAGCCAAAAACATTCAGTACTTC.

CDR3 residues: CASARQGHLYNEQFF. Here the CDR3 DNA reads TGTGCCAGCGCCCGACAGGGCCACCTTTACAATGAGCAGTTCTTC. This chain links TRBV25-1 with TRBJ2-1; 7 bases are a match to TRBD1. Unmatched junction bases numbered 11, after V lost 8 bases and J lost 4 bases. In germline, CDR1 is MGHDK, CDR2 SYGVNS. CDR3 length: 15 residues. Complete variable domain (other parts from reference TRBV25-1 and TRBJ2-1): EADIYQTPRYLVIGTGKKITLECSQTMGHDKMYWYQQDPGMELHLIHYSYGVNSTEKGDLSSESTVSRIRTEHFPLTLESARPSHTSQYLCASARQGHLYNEQFFGPGTRLTVL.

The gene calls are TRBV30 and TRBJ1-1, with 7 bases that match TRBD1. This CDR3 has 14 amino acids. Trimming at V came to 2 bases and at J to 0 bases, leaving 3 bases not matched to a gene. Germline-derived CDR1 and CDR2 are GTSNPN and SVGIG (reference sequence). Written as DNA, the CDR3 is TGTGCCTGGAGTAAGGGACAGATGAACACTGAAGCTTTCTTT. It is translated as CAWSKGQMNTEAFF.

This chain connects TRBV9 to TRBJ2-5; 8 nucleotides match TRBD2. V shed 0 bases and J 4 bases; nucleotides not matched to a gene: 11. This CDR3 is 17 amino acids long. CDR1 and CDR2 from the germline V gene are SGDLS and YYNGEE. CDR3 in amino acids: CASSVGAGGTGGETQYF. DNA for the CDR3: TGTGCCAGCAGCGTAGGGGCGGGAGGCACCGGCGGAGAGACCCAGTACTTC.

The chain combines TRBV5-1 with TRBJ1-6; no clear D gene. The V end lost 0 bases, the J end lost 9 bases, and 13 bases lay between the germline ends. CDR1 and CDR2 (germline): SGHRS, YFSETQ. This CDR3 comprises 15 residues. The CDR3 loop is CASSLAPVASSPLHF. CDR3 bases: TGCGCCAGCAGCTTGGCACCCGTAGCCTCTTCACCCCTCCACTTT.

This clone was seen once. The rearrangement uses TRBV6-5 and TRBJ1-1; tentative D call: TRBD1 (6 bases). This CDR3 is built from 15 residues. Germline V gives CDR1 MNHEY, CDR2 SVGAGI. V lost 2 bases and J lost 3, with 13 bases in between. Here the CDR3 DNA reads TGTGCCAGCAGTTACGCAAGGACAGTGGACACTGAAGCTTTCTTT. Encoded protein: CASSYARTVDTEAFF.

This sequence joins TRBV7-8 and TRBJ2-3; 7 nucleotides align to TRBD2. The germline CDR1 and CDR2 sequences are SGHVS and FQNEAQ. Unmatched junction bases numbered 4, after V lost 2 bases and J lost 5 bases. The CDR3 is 14 residues long. CDR3 protein: CASSLTPGGDTQYF. The CDR3 region has the DNA TGTGCCAGCAGCTTAACGCCGGGGGGAGATACGCAGTATTTT.

CDR3 sequence reads: CASSLGLRGNEQFF. CDR3 DNA sequence: TGTGCCAGCAGCTTAGGACTACGGGGGAATGAGCAGTTCTTC. This chain connects TRBV7-2 to TRBJ2-1; TRBD2 is a possible D gene (6 bases). Germline-derived CDR1 and CDR2 are SGHTA and FQGNSA. The CDR3 spans 14 residues. V lost 1 base and J 7 bases, leaving 11 bases between the germline ends.

In this sample, this clone turned up many times. V is TRBV9 and J is TRBJ2-5, with 8 positions matching TRBD1. With V trimmed by 0 bases and J by 1 base, 5 bases remained unmatched. This CDR3 contains 16 residues. Per the germline V gene, CDR1 is SGDLS and CDR2 is YYNGEE. CDR3 DNA sequence: TGTGCCAGCAGCGTAGGGACAGGGAGTCTCCAAGAGACCCAGTACTTC. Translated: CASSVGTGSLQETQYF.

The V call is TRBV27, the J call TRBJ2-2, with TRBD1 matching 9 bases. The J segment lost 3 bases and the V segment lost 5 bases, leaving 7 bases of the junction unmatched. Germline CDR1 reads MNHEY; CDR2 reads SMNVEV (reference sequence). The length of the CDR3 is 16 residues. The CDR3 bases are TGTGCCAGCAGTCAACCGGGACAGGGCTACACCGGGGAGCTGTTTTTT. Translating gives CASSQPGQGYTGELFF.

The CDR3 sequence is CATKRGPITDTQYF. The CDR3 DNA reads as TGTGCCACCAAGCGGGGGCCCATCACAGATACGCAGTATTTT. The V and J genes are TRBV28 and TRBJ2-3; 8 bases fit TRBD2. The CDR3 contains 14 residues. Losses at the gene ends were 10 bases for V and 2 bases for J; bases not matched to a gene: 8. Per germline, CDR1 MDHEN and CDR2 SYDVKM.

This clone was recorded only once. The CDR3 protein is CASSLGGEAYEQYF. Written as DNA, the CDR3 is TGTGCCAGCAGTTTGGGGGGGGAAGCCTACGAGCAGTACTTC. The chain employs TRBV28 and TRBJ2-7, with TRBD2 matching over 7 bases. Germline V gene lookup returns CDR1 MDHEN and CDR2 SYDVKM. This CDR3 spans 14 amino acids. V shed 3 bases, J shed 2 bases, and the junction held 4 bases outside the gene matches.

The J gene is TRBJ1-2, the V gene TRBV7-8; D is uncertain. Germline loops: CDR1 SGHVS, CDR2 FQNEAQ. The CDR3 totals 12 residues. Deletions cut 5 bases from V and 8 bases from J, with 12 bases between. CDR3 in amino acids: CASSRGEGGYTF. CDR3 DNA sequence: TGTGCCAGCAGCCGCGGGGAGGGCGGCTACACCTTC.

The chain has TRBV5-1 and TRBJ2-1; TRBD2 matches at 10 bases. This CDR3 is built from 15 residues. CDR1 SGHRS and CDR2 YFSETQ come from the germline V gene. The J segment lost 6 bases and the V segment lost 0 bases, leaving 3 bases of the junction unmatched. The CDR3 DNA is TGCGCCAGCAGCTTGGGCACTAGCGGGACCAATGAGCAGTTCTTC. This sequence encodes CASSLGTSGTNEQFF. Full variable domain (remainder filled in from reference TRBV5-1 and TRBJ2-1): KAGVTQTPRYLIKTRGQQVTLSCSPISGHRSVSWYQQTPGQGLQFLFEYFSETQRNKGNFPGRFSGRQFSNSRSEMNVSTLELGDSALYLCASSLGTSGTNEQFFGPGTRLTVL.